Listed below are T cell receptor beta chains from one sample, sequenced in a study of CD8 T cells in Susac syndrome. A single record per CDR3 protein comes from TCRdb applying MiXCR to the immunoSEQ multiplex PCR reads. Counted here are some 300,000 distinct CDR3 sequences, 65% to 90% occurring once; the ten biggest clones make up around 0.2%. The specimen sequenced was CD8+ T cells from PBMCs. The receptors derive from a human donor with multiple sclerosis. Both conserved end residues are part of each CDR3. The D gene is left open where the match is weak. Clone size appears in some rows only: once, few, many, or a class for an expanded clone.

v_call: TRBV29-1; d_call: TRBD2; clone_size: -; j_call: TRBJ2-1; cdr3_aa: CSGLSGGNEQFF; cdr3_nt: TGCAGCGGATTGTCCGGGGGGAATGAGCAGTTCTTC
v_call: TRBV9; d_call: TRBD2; clone_size: -; j_call: TRBJ2-3; cdr3_aa: CASSPSGRAADTQYF; cdr3_nt: TGTGCCAGCAGCCCGAGCGGGAGGGCCGCAGATACGCAGTATTTT
v_call: TRBV15; d_call: TRBD2; clone_size: -; j_call: TRBJ2-2; cdr3_aa: CATRAGGNTGELFF; cdr3_nt: TGTGCCACTAGAGCGGGAGGCAACACCGGGGAGCTGTTTTTT
v_call: TRBV20-1; d_call: TRBD2; clone_size: -; j_call: TRBJ2-7; cdr3_aa: CSARDSGAAYEQYF; cdr3_nt: TGCAGTGCTAGAGATAGCGGGGCTGCCTACGAGCAGTACTTC
v_call: TRBV9; d_call: TRBD2; clone_size: -; j_call: TRBJ2-7; cdr3_aa: CASSASGGSSYEQYF; cdr3_nt: TGTGCCAGCAGCGCTAGCGGGGGTAGCTCCTACGAGCAGTACTTC
v_call: TRBV28; d_call: -; clone_size: -; j_call: TRBJ1-4; cdr3_aa: CASSRTGASGEKLFF; cdr3_nt: TGTGCCAGCAGTAGGACCGGGGCCTCAGGGGAAAAACTGTTTTTT
v_call: TRBV9; d_call: -; clone_size: -; j_call: TRBJ2-7; cdr3_aa: CASSVGRGLGVYEQYF; cdr3_nt: TGTGCCAGCAGCGTAGGGAGAGGTCTTGGGGTATACGAGCAGTACTTC
v_call: TRBV28; d_call: TRBD1; clone_size: -; j_call: TRBJ2-1; cdr3_aa: CASSLRSLTGYSYNEQFF; cdr3_nt: TGTGCCAGCAGTTTACGGTCCCTGACAGGGTACTCCTACAATGAGCAGTTCTTC
v_call: TRBV7-9; d_call: -; clone_size: -; j_call: TRBJ1-5; cdr3_aa: CASSLVGQDQPQHF; cdr3_nt: TGTGCCAGCAGCTTAGTTGGGCAGGATCAGCCCCAGCATTTT
v_call: TRBV7-8; d_call: -; clone_size: -; j_call: TRBJ2-3; cdr3_aa: CASSFSGTQYF; cdr3_nt: TGTGCCAGCAGCTTTAGTGGTACGCAGTATTTT
v_call: TRBV28; d_call: -; clone_size: -; j_call: TRBJ2-1; cdr3_aa: CASSPTAGLAEKGDEQFF; cdr3_nt: TGTGCCAGCAGTCCTACGGCAGGGCTAGCAGAGAAAGGCGATGAGCAGTTCTTC
v_call: TRBV5-5; d_call: -; clone_size: -; j_call: TRBJ2-2; cdr3_aa: CASSLVANPGELFF; cdr3_nt: TGTGCCAGCAGCTTGGTGGCTAATCCCGGGGAGCTGTTTTTT
v_call: TRBV6-2/TRBV6-3; d_call: -; clone_size: -; j_call: TRBJ2-1; cdr3_aa: CASSRAVGGSSYNEQFF; cdr3_nt: TGTGCCAGCAGCCGAGCGGTGGGGGGAAGCTCCTACAATGAGCAGTTCTTC
v_call: TRBV28; d_call: -; clone_size: few; j_call: TRBJ2-7; cdr3_aa: CASSFWYEQYF; cdr3_nt: TGTGCCAGCAGTTTTTGGTACGAGCAGTACTTC
v_call: TRBV28; d_call: TRBD2; clone_size: -; j_call: TRBJ2-7; cdr3_aa: CASSSIARALADYEQYF; cdr3_nt: TGTGCCAGCAGTTCCATAGCACGTGCACTAGCGGACTACGAGCAGTACTTC
v_call: TRBV5-4; d_call: -; clone_size: -; j_call: TRBJ2-7; cdr3_aa: CASSLGPGTSSYEQYF; cdr3_nt: TGTGCCAGCAGCTTGGGCCCCGGGACAAGCTCCTACGAGCAGTACTTC
v_call: TRBV5-6; d_call: -; clone_size: -; j_call: TRBJ2-6; cdr3_aa: CASSRGRAANVLTF; cdr3_nt: TGTGCCAGCAGCAGGGGACGTGCGGCCAACGTCCTGACTTTC
v_call: TRBV30; d_call: -; clone_size: -; j_call: TRBJ1-5; cdr3_aa: CAWSPIRGQPQHF; cdr3_nt: TGTGCCTGGAGCCCTATTCGGGGTCAGCCCCAGCATTTT
v_call: TRBV2; d_call: TRBD1; clone_size: -; j_call: TRBJ2-2; cdr3_aa: CASSEPGQGARDGELFF; cdr3_nt: TGTGCCAGCAGTGAACCGGGACAGGGGGCTCGGGACGGGGAGCTGTTTTTT
v_call: TRBV18; d_call: TRBD1; clone_size: -; j_call: TRBJ1-4; cdr3_aa: CASSPLDRRNEKLFF; cdr3_nt: TGTGCCAGCTCACCTTTGGACAGGAGAAATGAAAAACTGTTTTTT
v_call: TRBV27; d_call: -; clone_size: -; j_call: TRBJ1-2; cdr3_aa: CASSFTPGYGYTF; cdr3_nt: TGTGCCAGCAGTTTTACCCCGGGCTATGGCTACACCTTC
v_call: TRBV6-6; d_call: TRBD2; clone_size: -; j_call: TRBJ2-1; cdr3_aa: CASRNGLAGLNEQFF; cdr3_nt: TGTGCCAGCAGAAACGGGCTAGCGGGCCTCAATGAGCAGTTCTTC
v_call: TRBV11-2; d_call: TRBD2; clone_size: -; j_call: TRBJ2-1; cdr3_aa: CASSPGTSGSFYNEQFF; cdr3_nt: TGTGCCAGCAGCCCGGGGACTAGCGGGAGTTTTTACAATGAGCAGTTCTTC
v_call: TRBV12-3/TRBV12-4; d_call: -; clone_size: -; j_call: TRBJ1-1; cdr3_aa: CASSLEVRGWTEAFF; cdr3_nt: TGTGCCAGCAGTTTAGAAGTCAGGGGTTGGACTGAAGCTTTCTTT
v_call: TRBV7-9; d_call: -; clone_size: -; j_call: TRBJ2-2; cdr3_aa: CASSPLRAGVTGELFF; cdr3_nt: TGTGCCAGCAGCCCCTTACGAGCCGGAGTCACCGGGGAGCTGTTTTTT
v_call: TRBV29-1; d_call: TRBD2; clone_size: -; j_call: TRBJ2-7; cdr3_aa: CSVLLAGGTYEQYF; cdr3_nt: TGCAGCGTGTTACTAGCGGGAGGAACCTACGAGCAGTACTTC
v_call: TRBV10-2; d_call: -; clone_size: -; j_call: TRBJ1-1; cdr3_aa: CASSESVDAVGNTEAFF; cdr3_nt: TGCGCCAGCAGTGAGTCGGTGGATGCCGTCGGGAACACTGAAGCTTTCTTT
v_call: TRBV28; d_call: -; clone_size: many; j_call: TRBJ2-3; cdr3_aa: CASSLGDTQYF; cdr3_nt: TGTGCCAGCAGTTTAGGAGATACGCAGTATTTT
v_call: TRBV27; d_call: -; clone_size: -; j_call: TRBJ2-6; cdr3_aa: CASSLINWSGANVLTF; cdr3_nt: TGTGCCAGCAGTTTAATAAACTGGTCTGGGGCCAACGTCCTGACTTTC
v_call: TRBV19; d_call: -; clone_size: -; j_call: TRBJ2-5; cdr3_aa: CASSIDLTGRETQYF; cdr3_nt: TGTGCCAGTAGTATAGATTTAACAGGTCGGGAGACCCAGTACTTC
v_call: TRBV30; d_call: -; clone_size: few; j_call: TRBJ2-7; cdr3_aa: CAWSGAYEQYF; cdr3_nt: TGTGCCTGGAGTGGCGCCTACGAGCAGTACTTC
v_call: TRBV5-1; d_call: TRBD2; clone_size: -; j_call: TRBJ2-7; cdr3_aa: CASSLAGGYGEQYF; cdr3_nt: TGCGCCAGCAGCTTGGCGGGGGGGTACGGCGAGCAGTACTTC
v_call: TRBV28; d_call: -; clone_size: once; j_call: TRBJ2-1; cdr3_aa: CASSGYLVRPTYNEQFF; cdr3_nt: TGTGCCAGCAGTGGTTACCTAGTACGCCCCACCTACAATGAGCAGTTCTTC
v_call: TRBV28; d_call: -; clone_size: -; j_call: TRBJ1-5; cdr3_aa: CASSLLAGGLDQPQHF; cdr3_nt: TGTGCCAGCAGTTTATTAGCCGGGGGGCTCGATCAGCCCCAGCATTTT
v_call: TRBV28; d_call: -; clone_size: -; j_call: TRBJ1-1; cdr3_aa: CASSSPYAEAFF; cdr3_nt: TGTGCCAGCAGTTCCCCATACGCTGAAGCTTTCTTT
v_call: TRBV4-3; d_call: TRBD2; clone_size: -; j_call: TRBJ2-7; cdr3_aa: CASSQDRAGTTYEQYF; cdr3_nt: TGCGCCAGCAGCCAAGATCGGGCAGGGACTACCTACGAGCAGTACTTC
v_call: TRBV27; d_call: TRBD2; clone_size: -; j_call: TRBJ2-7; cdr3_aa: CASRLAGVDEQYF; cdr3_nt: TGTGCCAGCAGACTAGCGGGAGTCGACGAGCAGTACTTC
v_call: TRBV28; d_call: TRBD2; clone_size: -; j_call: TRBJ2-7; cdr3_aa: CASSLWELAGGPTYEQYF; cdr3_nt: TGTGCCAGCAGTTTATGGGAATTAGCGGGAGGGCCGACCTACGAGCAGTACTTC
v_call: TRBV20-1; d_call: -; clone_size: -; j_call: TRBJ2-6; cdr3_aa: CSARGAGANVLTF; cdr3_nt: TGCAGTGCTAGAGGGGCCGGGGCCAACGTCCTGACTTTC
v_call: TRBV20-1; d_call: -; clone_size: -; j_call: TRBJ2-7; cdr3_aa: CSAGGGIYEQYF; cdr3_nt: TGCAGTGCTGGCGGCGGGATCTACGAGCAGTACTTC
v_call: TRBV7-6; d_call: -; clone_size: -; j_call: TRBJ2-1; cdr3_aa: CASSVAGRRPGSYNEQFF; cdr3_nt: TGTGCCAGCAGCGTGGCAGGGAGGCGCCCGGGGTCTTACAATGAGCAGTTCTTC
v_call: TRBV14; d_call: TRBD1; clone_size: few; j_call: TRBJ2-5; cdr3_aa: CASSHGQGSQETQYF; cdr3_nt: TGTGCCAGCAGCCACGGACAGGGCAGCCAAGAGACCCAGTACTTC
v_call: TRBV5-1; d_call: -; clone_size: -; j_call: TRBJ2-1; cdr3_aa: CASSLGYSSYNEQFF; cdr3_nt: TGCGCCAGCAGCTTGGGATACAGCTCCTACAATGAGCAGTTCTTC
v_call: TRBV7-9; d_call: -; clone_size: -; j_call: TRBJ2-7; cdr3_aa: CASSLYSGRAYEQYF; cdr3_nt: TGTGCCAGCAGCTTATATTCTGGACGAGCCTACGAGCAGTACTTC
v_call: TRBV10-3; d_call: -; clone_size: -; j_call: TRBJ2-1; cdr3_aa: CAISEEEYEQFF; cdr3_nt: TGTGCCATCAGTGAAGAGGAGTATGAGCAGTTCTTC
v_call: TRBV28; d_call: TRBD1; clone_size: -; j_call: TRBJ2-7; cdr3_aa: CATRDRGLSYEQYF; cdr3_nt: TGTGCCACCCGAGACAGGGGTCTCTCCTACGAGCAGTACTTC
v_call: TRBV11-2; d_call: -; clone_size: -; j_call: TRBJ1-1; cdr3_aa: CASSPPDSLSNTEAFF; cdr3_nt: TGTGCCAGCAGCCCCCCGGACAGCCTGTCGAACACTGAAGCTTTCTTT
v_call: TRBV28; d_call: -; clone_size: -; j_call: TRBJ2-6; cdr3_aa: CASTTDSDLSGANVLTF; cdr3_nt: TGTGCCAGCACGACGGACTCCGATTTGTCTGGGGCCAACGTCCTGACTTTC
v_call: TRBV28; d_call: -; clone_size: -; j_call: TRBJ2-5; cdr3_aa: CTSSLDQGREETQYF; cdr3_nt: TGTACCAGCAGTTTGGATCAGGGCAGGGAAGAGACCCAGTACTTC
v_call: TRBV12-3/TRBV12-4; d_call: -; clone_size: -; j_call: TRBJ2-7; cdr3_aa: CASSRAGSPGLFRPYEQYF; cdr3_nt: TGTGCCAGCAGTCGGGCAGGATCTCCAGGACTGTTCCGGCCCTACGAGCAGTACTTC